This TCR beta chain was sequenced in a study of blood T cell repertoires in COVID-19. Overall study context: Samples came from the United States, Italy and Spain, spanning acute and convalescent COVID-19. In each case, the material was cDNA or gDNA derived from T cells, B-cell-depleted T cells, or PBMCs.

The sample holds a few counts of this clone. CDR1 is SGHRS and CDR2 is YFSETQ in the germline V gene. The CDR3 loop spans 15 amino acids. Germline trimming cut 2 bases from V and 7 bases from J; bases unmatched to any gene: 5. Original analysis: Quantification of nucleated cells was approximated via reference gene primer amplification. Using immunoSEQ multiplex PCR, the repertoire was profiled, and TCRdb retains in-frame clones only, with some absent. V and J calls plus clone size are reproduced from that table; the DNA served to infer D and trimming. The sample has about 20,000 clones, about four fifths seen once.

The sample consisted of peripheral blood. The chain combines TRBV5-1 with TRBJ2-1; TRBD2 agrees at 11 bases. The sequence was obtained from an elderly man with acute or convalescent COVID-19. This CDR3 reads CASSLLAGVKNEQFF. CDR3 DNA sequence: TGCGCCAGCAGCTTACTAGCGGGAGTAAAGAATGAGCAGTTCTTC.